This T cell receptor beta chain originates from a study of blood T cell repertoires in COVID-19. Sequencing used immunoSEQ multiplex PCR; TCRdb keeps in-frame clones, though not all of them. The data hold some 320,000 clones, with around 87% observed a single time. Germline CDR1 reads LNHDA; CDR2 reads SQIVND (reference sequence). This CDR3 has 13 amino acids. V gave up 1 base and J gave up 6 bases, with 8 bases separating them. This chain joins TRBV19 and TRBJ2-3; D call uncertain. The sequence derives from a woman in her 30s who had recovered from COVID-19. The sequenced material came from PBMCs or T cells enriched from blood (not recorded which). DNA of the CDR3: TGTGCCAGTAGTATAGTTCAAGCGGATACGCAGTATTTT. Protein sequence: CASSIVQADTQYF. Drawing the rest from reference TRBV19 and TRBJ2-3, the complete variable domain is DGGITQSPKYLFRKEGQNVTLSCEQNLNHDAMYWYRQDPGQGLRLIYYSQIVNDFQKGDIAEGYSVSREKKESFPLTVTSAQKNPTAFYLCASSIVQADTQYFGPGTRLTVL.